A single sample is the source of the 32 T cell receptor beta chains below, sequenced in a study of cytomegalovirus exposure and HLA in healthy donors. Primers: 60 Vbeta forward and 13 Jbeta reverse. Method: immunoSEQ multiplex PCR; TCRdb's copy keeps in-frame clones and lacks some. The sample records 60,000 to 75,000 clones, 72% being singletons. Sequencing was performed on PBMCs. All receptors come from a woman aged 40 to 55 in good health and CMV-seropositive.

In this sample, this clone turned up a few times. This chain links TRBV10-3 with TRBJ1-1; D is unclear. This CDR3 is 12 amino acids long. Trimming pared 5 bases from V and 4 bases from J, leaving 8 bases between. The germline gives CDR1 ENHRY, CDR2 SYGVKD. As DNA, the CDR3 is TGTGCCATCAGTACTCCGGGCACTGAAGCTTTCTTT. Protein sequence: CAISTPGTEAFF.

This clone was seen more than once but under ten times. J is TRBJ2-2 and V is TRBV10-3; TRBD2 matches at 8 bases. V lost 0 bases and J lost 3; bases outside the gene matches: 0. The CDR3 consists of 15 residues. CDR1 and CDR2 (germline): ENHRY, SYGVKD. CDR3 DNA: TGTGCCATCAGTGAGTCGGGACTAGACACCGGGGAGCTGTTTTTT. Protein product: CAISESGLDTGELFF.

CDR3 in amino acids: CASSLAPNEAFF. As DNA, the CDR3 is TGTGCCAGCAGCTTAGCACCTAATGAAGCTTTCTTT. The V call is TRBV7-9, the J call TRBJ1-1; D gene ambiguous. This CDR3 has 12 amino acids. CDR1 is SEHNR and CDR2 is FQNEAQ in the germline V gene (reference sequence). V lost 0 bases to trimming and J lost 7 bases, with 6 bases between them.

The V call is TRBV9, the J call TRBJ2-3; D is perhaps TRBD2 (6 bases). The V end was cut by 3 bases, the J end by 6 bases, with 11 bases between. Per germline, CDR1 SGDLS and CDR2 YYNGEE. The CDR3 runs to 13 residues. The CDR3 region is CASSAGTEDTQYF. The CDR3 region has the DNA TGTGCCAGCAGCGCAGGGACTGAGGATACGCAGTATTTT.

The V gene is TRBV13, the J gene TRBJ2-7; TRBD1 aligns across 8 bases. CDR1 is PRHDT and CDR2 is FYEKMQ in the germline V gene (reference sequence). The CDR3 consists of 13 residues. Trimming cost V 5 bases and J 5 bases; bases outside gene matches: 5. CDR3 DNA sequence: TGTGCCAGCAGCCCACTGACAGGGGACGAGCAGTACTTC. This translates into CASSPLTGDEQYF.

This chain joins TRBV9 and TRBJ1-2; TRBD1 agrees at 7 bases. The CDR3 totals 14 residues. V lost 4 bases to trimming and J lost 4 bases; unmatched junction nucleotides: 7. Germline V gene data show CDR1 as SGDLS and CDR2 as YYNGEE. CDR3 DNA: TGTGCCAGCAGCCCTTCGGGACAGAGCTATGGCTACACCTTC. Its translation: CASSPSGQSYGYTF.

The CDR3, as DNA: TGTGCCAGCAGTTACTCGGCGGGGGGACGCACAGATACGCAGTATTTT. Translated: CASSYSAGGRTDTQYF. The chain combines TRBV6-6 with TRBJ2-3; 8 positions agree with TRBD2. Trimming at V came to 0 bases and at J to 1 base, leaving 3 bases not matched to a gene. Germline V gene lookup returns CDR1 MNHNY and CDR2 SVGAGI (reference sequence). This CDR3 has 16 amino acids.

The V and J genes are TRBV7-9 and TRBJ1-1; D is possibly TRBD1 (5 bases). The germline CDR1 and CDR2 sequences are SEHNR and FQNEAQ (reference sequence). V lost 6 bases to trimming and J lost 1 base, with 12 bases between them. CDR3 length: 14 amino acids. In DNA form, the CDR3 reads TGTGCCAGCAGGTGGGGCAGCCAGAACACTGAAGCTTTCTTT. Translated, it gives CASRWGSQNTEAFF.

The CDR3 DNA sequence: TGCGCCAGCAGCTTGGCGGCGGCCCAAGAGACCCAGTACTTC. Encoded protein: CASSLAAAQETQYF. The chain combines TRBV5-1 with TRBJ2-5; unclear D gene. The CDR3 has 14 amino acids. Trimming took 0 bases from V and 1 from J, leaving 7 bases between them. CDR1 is SGHRS, CDR2 YFSETQ, per germline.

The rearrangement joins TRBV7-6 to TRBJ1-1, with D unresolved. CDR1 and CDR2 (germline): SGHVS, FNYEAQ. V dropped 2 bases and J dropped 1 base, with 8 bases sitting between them. This CDR3 comprises 14 residues. In nucleotides, the CDR3 is TGTGCCAGCAGCTTAATCTCGGGGAACACTGAAGCTTTCTTT. Protein: CASSLISGNTEAFF.

A remark on this clone: One end of the junction does not line up with germline, which may come from a read error. V usage is TRBV30 and J usage is TRBJ1-2; D remains ambiguous. CDR3 length equals 10 residues. Germline-derived CDR1 and CDR2 are GTSNPN and SVGIG (reference sequence). CDR3 coding DNA: TGTGCCCGGAGGGCGGGAGGCTACACCTTC. The encoded protein is CARRAGGYTF.

This chain connects TRBV27 to TRBJ2-1, with 8 bases matching TRBD2. Trimming cost V 5 bases and J 6 bases; bases outside gene matches: 9. CDR3 length equals 15 residues. Germline CDR1 MNHEY, CDR2 SMNVEV (reference sequence). CDR3 nucleotides: TGTGCCAGCAGTATCGGACTAGCTCTCGTCAATGAGCAGTTCTTC. This translates into CASSIGLALVNEQFF.

J is TRBJ1-5 and V is TRBV5-1; possible D gene TRBD1, 5 bases. The CDR3 runs 14 residues. Looked up from germline, CDR1 is SGHRS and CDR2 is YFSETQ. V was cut by 0 bases and J by 3 bases, with 7 bases left in between. Here the CDR3 DNA reads TGCGCCAGCAGCTTGGGGACACCCAATCAGCCCCAGCATTTT. Its translation: CASSLGTPNQPQHF.

The J gene is TRBJ1-2, the V gene TRBV5-4; D is perhaps TRBD1 (5 bases). V lost 0 bases, J lost 6 bases, and 12 bases lay in between. CDR3 length: 14 residues. Germline CDR1 is SGHNT and CDR2 is YYREEE (reference sequence). CDR3 sequence (DNA): TGTGCCAGCAGCTTGGAAGCAGGGCTCCATGGCTACACCTTC. As protein: CASSLEAGLHGYTF.

The rearrangement joins TRBV5-1 to TRBJ2-7, with 8 nucleotides matching TRBD1. The trim removed 0 bases at V and 0 bases at J, leaving 2 bases unmatched. Germline lookup yields CDR1 SGHRS and CDR2 YFSETQ. The CDR3 is 15 residues long. CDR3 residues: CASSLDQGASYEQYF. CDR3 bases: TGCGCCAGCAGCTTGGATCAGGGGGCCTCCTACGAGCAGTACTTC. The full variable domain, completed using reference TRBV5-1 and TRBJ2-7, is KAGVTQTPRYLIKTRGQQVTLSCSPISGHRSVSWYQQTPGQGLQFLFEYFSETQRNKGNFPGRFSGRQFSNSRSEMNVSTLELGDSALYLCASSLDQGASYEQYFGPGTRLTVT.

In this sample, this clone turned up a few times. CDR3 sequence: CASSLDLSGANVLTF. Written as DNA, the CDR3 is TGTGCCAGCAGTCTAGACCTCTCTGGGGCCAACGTCCTGACTTTC. The chain uses TRBV6-1 and TRBJ2-6; D is uncertain. CDR1 and CDR2 (germline): MNHNS, SASEGT. The V end was cut by 5 bases, the J end by 0 bases, with 8 bases between. The CDR3 runs 15 residues.

This clone was counted a few times. This sequence joins TRBV27 and TRBJ2-3; D is unresolved. Germline values: CDR1 MNHEY, CDR2 SMNVEV (reference sequence). With 3 bases removed from V and 8 bases from J, the gap between germline ends came to 12 bases. This CDR3 comprises 13 residues. The CDR3 sequence: CASSLWSSGTQYF. CDR3 nucleotide sequence: TGTGCCAGCAGTTTGTGGAGTTCGGGTACGCAGTATTTT.

This chain links TRBV4-2 with TRBJ2-3, with 9 nucleotides matching TRBD2. This CDR3 region has 17 residues. V lost 0 bases to trimming and J lost 6 bases; unmatched junction nucleotides: 10. CDR1 and CDR2 from the germline V gene are LGHNA and YNFKEQ. Written as DNA, the CDR3 is TGTGCCAGCAGCCAAGAAGGCGGCGGGGGGGCCTGGGATACGCAGTATTTT. Amino acids: CASSQEGGGGAWDTQYF.

V usage is TRBV2 and J usage is TRBJ1-6; D is perhaps TRBD1 (5 bases). The CDR3 runs 14 residues. Trimming stripped 4 bases from V and 10 bases from J, with 14 bases between. CDR1 is SNHLY and CDR2 is FYNNEI in the germline V gene. The CDR3: CASSVEQGGSPLHF. The CDR3 DNA follows: TGTGCCAGCAGTGTCGAGCAGGGTGGCTCACCCCTCCACTTT.

The chain couples TRBV19 to TRBJ2-2, with TRBD2 matching over 12 bases. The CDR3 sequence is 18 residues long. Looked up from germline, CDR1 is LNHDA and CDR2 is SQIVND (reference sequence). V shed 4 bases, J shed 1 base, and the junction held 7 bases outside the gene matches. The CDR3 sequence: CASSTRILAGGNTGELFF. The DNA for the CDR3 is TGTGCCAGTAGTACACGAATACTAGCGGGGGGGAACACCGGGGAGCTGTTTTTT. Full variable domain (missing parts from reference TRBV19 and TRBJ2-2): DGGITQSPKYLFRKEGQNVTLSCEQNLNHDAMYWYRQDPGQGLRLIYYSQIVNDFQKGDIAEGYSVSREKKESFPLTVTSAQKNPTAFYLCASSTRILAGGNTGELFFGEGSRLTVL.

This clone was recorded a few times. The chain combines TRBV27 with TRBJ1-2, with a tentative D call TRBD1 (6 bases). The CDR3 consists of 14 residues. V shed 0 bases and J shed 4 bases, with 9 bases lying between them. Per the germline V gene, CDR1 is MNHEY and CDR2 is SMNVEV (reference sequence). Here the CDR3 reads CASSLSRQVYGYTF. Written as DNA, the CDR3 is TGTGCCAGCAGTTTATCTCGACAGGTCTATGGCTACACCTTC.

The gene calls are TRBV4-1 and TRBJ2-7; 7 nucleotides line up with TRBD1. The CDR3 length is 18 residues. Germline assignment: CDR1 MGHRA and CDR2 YSYEKL. The junction had 13 bases not matched to a gene; V was cut back by 0 bases and J by 2 bases. As DNA, the CDR3 is TGCGCCAGCAGCCAAGATGGGTGGAGAGACAGGGTCGCCTACGAGCAGTACTTC. Protein: CASSQDGWRDRVAYEQYF.

As regards this clone: Distinct nucleotide sequences in the sample also encode this CDR3. The CDR3 is CASSGEFETQYF. The CDR3 nucleotides read TGTGCCAGCAGTGGAGAGTTTGAGACCCAGTACTTC. This rearrangement joins TRBV2 to TRBJ2-5; D is uncertain. V lost 4 bases and J 5 bases, leaving 8 bases between the germline ends. CDR1 is SNHLY and CDR2 is FYNNEI in the germline V gene. The CDR3 is 12 amino acids.

This clone came up once. V usage is TRBV7-9 and J usage is TRBJ2-7; possible D gene TRBD2, 6 bases. The CDR3 has 13 amino acids. Trimming took 8 bases from V and 2 from J, leaving 13 bases between them. Germline V gene sequence: CDR1 SEHNR, CDR2 FQNEAQ (reference sequence). The CDR3 coding sequence is TGTGCCAGCGCGCCGCCGGGGGCCTACGAGCAGTACTTC. It encodes CASAPPGAYEQYF.

This clone was observed once. The chain joins TRBV27 to TRBJ2-7; tentatively, D is TRBD2 (5 bases). The length of the CDR3 is 14 residues. The germline CDR1 and CDR2 sequences are MNHEY and SMNVEV (reference sequence). V was shortened by 5 bases and J by 3 bases, with 14 bases between the two germline ends. CDR3 coding DNA: TGTGCCAGCAGTACCTCGGGATATCTCTACGAGCAGTACTTC. It is translated as CASSTSGYLYEQYF.

The count of this clone is one. The chain combines TRBV6-6 with TRBJ1-3; 9 bases align to TRBD1. V lost 5 bases to trimming and J lost 4 bases; unmatched junction nucleotides: 6. The germline V gene encodes CDR1 MNHNY and CDR2 SVGAGI (reference sequence). The CDR3 has 15 amino acids. The CDR3 DNA is TGTGCCAGCAGTCCTGGGACAGGGACCGGAAACACCATATATTTT. Residues: CASSPGTGTGNTIYF.

The CDR3 DNA reads as TGTGCCAGCAGCTTCGATACAGGGGTCGGCTACACCTTC. It codes for CASSFDTGVGYTF. The rearrangement joins TRBV7-3 to TRBJ1-2; TRBD1 matches at 7 bases. This CDR3 spans 13 amino acids. Germline lookup yields CDR1 SGHTA and CDR2 FQGTGA. V lost 3 bases to trimming and J lost 8 bases; unmatched junction nucleotides: 6.

V usage is TRBV19 and J usage is TRBJ1-5; D perhaps matches TRBD1 (5 bases). CDR1 and CDR2 (germline): LNHDA, SQIVND (reference sequence). This CDR3 spans 17 amino acids. V gave up 7 bases and J gave up 0 bases, with 19 bases separating them. CDR3 in DNA: TGTGCCAGTACAATGTCCGGACATCCTTATAGCAATCAGCCCCAGCATTTT. Amino acid sequence: CASTMSGHPYSNQPQHF.

This chain connects TRBV6-1 to TRBJ2-2; no firm D call. The CDR3 contains 18 residues. Germline CDR1 MNHNS, CDR2 SASEGT. The ends were cut back, 0 bases at V and 4 bases at J, with 18 bases in the middle. The CDR3 is CASSEARLGLESTGELFF. The CDR3 DNA reads TGTGCCAGCAGTGAAGCCAGACTTGGCCTTGAGTCCACCGGGGAGCTGTTTTTT.

This chain uses TRBV6-6 with TRBJ1-2; no definite D call. Germline V CDR1 and CDR2: MNHNY, SVGAGI (reference sequence). The CDR3 length is 11 residues. Trimming removed 2 bases from V and 8 bases from J, with 6 bases in between. The CDR3 DNA follows: TGTGCCAGCAGTTACGTGGAGGGCTACACCTTC. Its translation: CASSYVEGYTF.

This clone showed up just a few times. The CDR3 sequence is CASSPQVQATVNGYTF. As DNA, the CDR3 is TGTGCCAGTAGTCCCCAGGTTCAGGCGACAGTAAATGGCTACACCTTC. The chain has TRBV19 and TRBJ1-2; perhaps TRBD1 as D (5 bases). The V end was cut by 5 bases, the J end by 6 bases, with 22 bases between. Germline-derived CDR1 and CDR2 are LNHDA and SQIVND (reference sequence). The CDR3 is 16 amino acids.

This rearrangement joins TRBV7-9 to TRBJ2-5; possibly TRBD1 for D (6 bases). V was clipped by 3 bases and J by 1 base, with 12 bases between them. The CDR3 is 15 residues long. CDR1 SEHNR and CDR2 FQNEAQ come from the germline V gene (reference sequence). The CDR3 region is CASSFTGTGQETQYF. The CDR3 DNA is TGTGCCAGCAGCTTTACAGGGACGGGCCAAGAGACCCAGTACTTC.